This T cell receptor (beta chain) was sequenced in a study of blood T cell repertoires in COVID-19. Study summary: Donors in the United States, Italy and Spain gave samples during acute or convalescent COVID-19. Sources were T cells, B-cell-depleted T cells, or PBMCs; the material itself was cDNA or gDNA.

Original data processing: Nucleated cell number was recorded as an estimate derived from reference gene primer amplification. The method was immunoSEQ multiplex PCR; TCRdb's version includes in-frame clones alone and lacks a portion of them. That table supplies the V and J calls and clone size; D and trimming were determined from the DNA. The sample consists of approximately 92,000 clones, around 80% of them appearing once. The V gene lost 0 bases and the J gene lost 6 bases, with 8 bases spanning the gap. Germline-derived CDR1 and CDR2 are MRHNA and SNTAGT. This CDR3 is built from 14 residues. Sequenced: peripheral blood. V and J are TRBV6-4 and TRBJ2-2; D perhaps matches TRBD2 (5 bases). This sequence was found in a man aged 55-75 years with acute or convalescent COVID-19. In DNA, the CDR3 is TGTGCCAGCAGTGACTCGATGGAGGCCGGGGAGCTGTTTTTT. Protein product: CASSDSMEAGELFF.